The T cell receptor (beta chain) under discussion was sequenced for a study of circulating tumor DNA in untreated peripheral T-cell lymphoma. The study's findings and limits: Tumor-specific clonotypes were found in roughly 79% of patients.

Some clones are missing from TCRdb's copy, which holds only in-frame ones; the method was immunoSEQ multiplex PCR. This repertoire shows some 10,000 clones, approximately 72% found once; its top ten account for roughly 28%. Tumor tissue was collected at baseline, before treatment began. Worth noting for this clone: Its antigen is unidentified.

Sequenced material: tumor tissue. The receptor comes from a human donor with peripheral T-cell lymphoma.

The CDR3 region has the DNA TGTGCCACCCCTTACTTGGGATATAACTATGGCTACACCTTC. Its protein product is CATPYLGYNYGYTF. This chain joins TRBV12-2 and TRBJ1-2. TRBV12-2 is a pseudogene segment. The CDR3 loop spans 14 amino acids.